Shown below are 7 T cell receptor beta chains from a single sample sequenced in a study of Graves' ophthalmopathy and Graves' hyperthyroidism listed by TCRdb under 2018. The sequencer listed for this sample is Illumina HiSeq 2000. For repertoire sequencing, the TCR beta CDR3 regions were amplified from RNA transcripts. A first-round RT-PCR used HTBI primers with the Qiagen OneStep RT-PCR kit, followed by a second-round multiplex PCR, size selection and purification. The raw public reads went through TCRdb reprocessing: fastp at Q25, MiXCR clone calling, in-frame beta chains kept. Here each entry gathers all rows of one CDR3 protein and keeps the most common genes and DNA. This sample gives about 390,000 distinct CDR3 sequences in total; less than 20% of them show up just once. The top ten constitute 5.5% to 8% of the sample. Source material: peripheral blood. The receptors shown here come from a woman between 18 and 30 years old with stable Graves' hyperthyroidism. Donor details come from another sample of the same person, matched by shared clones.

This clonotype was seen a few times. The chain joins TRBV4-1 to TRBJ1-3; 7 bases map to TRBD1. CDR1 MGHRA and CDR2 YSYEKL come from the germline V gene. The V and J ends lost 1 base and 0 bases, in that order; junction bases with no gene match: 9. This CDR3 is 18 amino acids long. This chain's CDR3 is CASSQGQGGPSSGNTIYF. The CDR3 region has the DNA TGCGCCAGCAGCCAAGGCCAGGGGGGCCCGAGCTCTGGAAACACCATATATTTT.

The rearrangement joins TRBV6-1 to TRBJ1-1; D ambiguous. V lost 5 bases and J lost 6, with 16 bases in between. The CDR3 totals 14 residues. Per the germline V gene, CDR1 is MNHNS and CDR2 is SASEGT. The CDR3 loop is CASSRGIVPAEAFF. The DNA for the CDR3 is TGTGCCAGCAGTCGAGGTATCGTACCCGCTGAAGCTTTCTTT.

This clonotype was counted only a few times. This chain links TRBV10-3 with TRBJ2-5; D gene unclear. This CDR3 region has 15 residues. V lost 2 bases and J lost 2, with 12 bases in between. Germline CDR1 reads ENHRY; CDR2 reads SYGVKD. The CDR3 spells CAISELSQGQETQYF. The CDR3 nucleotides read TGTGCCATCAGTGAGCTCAGTCAAGGGCAAGAGACCCAGTACTTC.

This clonotype was detected ten times or more. The chain carries TRBV19 and TRBJ1-2; D perhaps matches TRBD1 (5 bases). Trimming cost V 4 bases and J 4 bases, with 16 bases left between them. CDR1 and CDR2 (germline): LNHDA, SQIVND (reference sequence). There are 15 residues in the CDR3. The CDR3 nucleotides read TGTGCCAGTAGTACCCCCGGAGTGGGACCCTATGGCTACACCTTC. Its protein is CASSTPGVGPYGYTF.

This clonotype came up once. V usage is TRBV15 and J usage is TRBJ1-6; perhaps TRBD1 as D (5 bases). Trimming shortened V by 0 bases and J by 10 bases, and 13 bases separated the two germline ends. The CDR3 is made up of 15 amino acids. Germline CDR1 LNHNV, CDR2 YYDKDF (reference sequence). The CDR3 nucleotides are TGTGCCACCAGCAGAGACCAGGGAACGGGATCACCCCTCCACTTT. Protein sequence: CATSRDQGTGSPLHF. The full variable domain, with the rest looked up from reference TRBV15 and TRBJ1-6, is DAMVIQNPRYQVTQFGKPVTLSCSQTLNHNVMYWYQQKSSQAPKLLFHYYDKDFNNEADTPDNFQSRRPNTSFCFLDIRSPGLGDTAMYLCATSRDQGTGSPLHFGNGTRLTVT.

The chain uses TRBV7-3 and TRBJ2-5; D is possibly TRBD2 (7 bases). Trimming left V 3 bases short and J 1 base short, with 15 bases between. Germline CDR1 reads SGHTA; CDR2 reads FQGTGA. This CDR3 has 16 residues. The CDR3 DNA is TGTGCCAGCAGCTTCCTGGGCGCGGGGGCCCAAGAGACCCAGTACTTC. Encoded protein: CASSFLGAGAQETQYF.

This clonotype was recorded many times. The V call is TRBV4-2, the J call TRBJ1-1, with TRBD1 identical over 8 bases. There are 17 residues in the CDR3. The germline V gene has CDR1 LGHNA and CDR2 YNFKEQ. Trimming removed 3 bases from V and 7 bases from J; junction bases left unmatched: 16. The CDR3 DNA reads as TGTGCCAGCAGCCACGTGGCCGGGACAGGCTCGTTTGGTGAAGCTTTCTTT. This sequence encodes CASSHVAGTGSFGEAFF.